The 5 T cell receptor beta chains in this list originate from one sample, sequenced in a study of beta chain features in type 1 diabetes (dated by TCRdb to between 2018 and 2020). Libraries were constructed by the immunoSEQ multiplex PCR assay. All of the isolated RNA was reverse transcribed with the High Capacity cDNA Reverse Transcription Kit, so expressed TCRB transcripts were sequenced. This immuneACCESS table, as held by TCRdb, lists in-frame sequences with V and J called but not all clones. Of the missing ones, under half trace to an unresolved V gene in checked studies; the others have no known cause. For this sample the table gives fewer than 350,000 clones, of which about 19% were detected only once. The top ten clonotypes cover approximately 0.046% of the sample. Sequenced input: naive CD4+ T cells from blood. What the cell subset or site label conveys for this sample: true naive CD4+ T cells. Every receptor here comes from a woman aged 18-29 years in good health.

The rearrangement joins TRBV5-1 to TRBJ1-1; 7 bases align to TRBD1. CDR3 length: 16 amino acids. The germline CDR1 and CDR2 sequences are SGHRS and YFSETQ. The V segment lost 3 bases and the J segment 4 bases; nucleotides outside the gene matches: 12. Here the CDR3 reads CASSSEGGGWSTEAFF. The CDR3 bases are TGCGCCAGCAGCTCCGAAGGGGGCGGATGGAGCACTGAAGCTTTCTTT.

This clone was found a few times. Other nucleotide sequences in the sample specify the same CDR3. V usage is TRBV20-1 and J usage is TRBJ2-7; no firm D call. V was clipped by 1 base and J by 3 bases, with 4 bases between them. CDR3 size: 11 residues. The germline CDR1 and CDR2 sequences are DFQATT and SNEGSKA (reference sequence). CDR3 sequence (DNA): TGCAGTGCTAGAGGAGACTACGAGCAGTACTTC. It yields the protein CSARGDYEQYF.

This rearrangement joins TRBV7-9 to TRBJ2-6; D perhaps matches TRBD1 (6 bases). Between the trimmed V and J ends, which lost 5 bases and 4 bases, there was a span of 9 bases. Germline values: CDR1 SEHNR, CDR2 FQNEAQ (reference sequence). The length of the CDR3 is 14 residues. CDR3 nucleotides: TGTGCCAGCAGCCAGGGGCGCGGGGCCAACGTCCTGACTTTC. Protein product: CASSQGRGANVLTF.

The V gene is TRBV5-1, the J gene TRBJ1-1; TRBD1 matches at 9 bases. Germline lookup yields CDR1 SGHRS and CDR2 YFSETQ. The J segment lost 1 base and the V segment lost 5 bases, leaving 6 bases of the junction unmatched. The CDR3 spans 15 residues. CDR3 loop: CASREQGAGNTEAFF. In DNA form, the CDR3 reads TGCGCCAGCAGGGAACAGGGGGCGGGGAACACTGAAGCTTTCTTT.

This clone was seen a handful of times. The chain combines TRBV10-3 with TRBJ2-2; the D gene is possibly TRBD2 (5 bases). The V end was cut by 7 bases, the J end by 7 bases, with 13 bases between. This CDR3 is 13 amino acids long. Germline-derived CDR1 and CDR2 are ENHRY and SYGVKD. The chain's CDR3 is CAIKQEVGGELFF. In DNA, the CDR3 is TGTGCCATCAAGCAGGAGGTCGGCGGGGAGCTGTTTTTT.